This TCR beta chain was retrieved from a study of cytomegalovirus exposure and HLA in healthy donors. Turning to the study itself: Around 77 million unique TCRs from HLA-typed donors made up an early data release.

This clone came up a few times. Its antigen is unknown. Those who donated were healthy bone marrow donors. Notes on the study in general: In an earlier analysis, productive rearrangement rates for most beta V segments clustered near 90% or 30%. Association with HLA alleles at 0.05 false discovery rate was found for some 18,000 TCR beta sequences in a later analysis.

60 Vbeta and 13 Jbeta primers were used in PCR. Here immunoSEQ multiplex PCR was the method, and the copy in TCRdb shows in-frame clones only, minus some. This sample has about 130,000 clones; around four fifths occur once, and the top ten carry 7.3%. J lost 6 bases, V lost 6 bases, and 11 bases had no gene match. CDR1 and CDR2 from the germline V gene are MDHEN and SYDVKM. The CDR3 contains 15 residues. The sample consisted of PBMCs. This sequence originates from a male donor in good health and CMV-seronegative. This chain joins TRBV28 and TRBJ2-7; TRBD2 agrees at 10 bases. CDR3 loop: CASSLAGASPSEQYF. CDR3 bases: TGTGCCAGCAGCCTAGCGGGAGCTTCACCATCCGAGCAGTACTTC. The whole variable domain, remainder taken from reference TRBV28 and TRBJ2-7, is DVKVTQSSRYLVKRTGEKVFLECVQDMDHENMFWYRQDPGLGLRLIYFSYDVKMKEKGDIPEGYSVSREKKERFSLILESASTNQTSMYLCASSLAGASPSEQYFGPGTRLTVT.